A single TCR beta chain is shown here with its context. Its antigen is unknown. The record has no base qualities; no much larger clone is one base away. This sample was included in a study of T cells after yellow fever vaccination (dated by TCRdb to the late 2010s). Regarding the study in general: The SMART-Seq v4 Ultra Low Input RNA kit was used to prepare libraries from fractions with low cell numbers. Blood samples were taken at several timepoints before and after primary and secondary immunization, and bulk PBMC replicates and cell subsets were isolated. Two healthy male donors made up the cohort, one aged 18 to 30 years and the other aged 30 to 40 years. To follow T-cell clones before and after both primary and booster YFV17D yellow fever vaccination, bulk TCR alpha and beta repertoires underwent longitudinal sequencing. The paper as a whole reports these results and caveats: A small share of clonotypes occurred in both CD4 and CD8 compartments, likely arising from convergent recombination. Most clones expanded after primary vaccination (96% of CD4 and around nine tenths of CD8) were re-detected after the booster, suggesting that broad memory maintenance occurred. Computational filtering was required because FACS-sorted repertoires could contain abundant contaminating clonotypes from the bulk population. The secondary T-cell response was found to be weaker but faster than the primary response, with a peak reached on day 5 rather than on day 15. Only a couple of donors were included in the study, so the extent to which the findings can be generalized is limited.

Sequencer: Illumina NovaSeq 6000. Synthesis of TCR cDNA relied on 5'RACE template switching, a step that introduced a universal primer site along with unique molecular identifiers. cDNA synthesis was primed from both the TCR alpha and TCR beta constant segments. Libraries were amplified in two PCR steps, with sample barcodes and sequencing adapters added in the second step. Libraries were sequenced on Illumina HiSeq 2500 (2x100 bp) or NovaSeq (2x150 bp). In the paper's pipeline: Demultiplexing of reads and collapsing into UMI consensus sequences were performed with MIGEC, and V(D)J alignment was carried out with MiXCR. Clonotypes responding to the vaccine were identified with edgeR on replicate PBMC samples, with the criteria of FDR below 0.01 and a log2 fold change above 5 up to day 15. CD4 or CD8 identity was assigned to each bulk clonotype according to whether the clonotype was present at higher abundance in the sequenced CD4 repertoire or the sequenced CD8 repertoire. TCRdb cleaned the public reads at Q25 with fastp, built clones with MiXCR and kept in-frame beta chains. When rows share a CDR3 protein, they turn into one entry using the most common DNA and genes. TCRdb, not the authors, supplied the V and J calls. For this sample there are about 320,000 distinct CDR3 sequences; 3.5% to 4.5% appear just once. Just under 20% of the sample goes to the ten largest clones.

The intended sense of this specimen's treatment or condition label: live attenuated yellow fever vaccine strain. At each blood-draw timepoint, two biological replicates of bulk PBMCs were obtained. A standard Ficoll-Paque protocol was used to isolate PBMCs from peripheral blood. TriZol was used to extract RNA from bulk PBMCs, from CD4 and CD8 fractions, and from dextramer-positive and dextramer-negative fractions. The receptor comes from a man aged 18-30 years who received the YFV17D yellow fever vaccine. The sample was PBMCs, taken 15 days after the yellow fever booster vaccination.

At the DNA level, the sequence is TGCAGTGCTAGGATTAGCGGGGGGTACCAAGAGACCCAGTACTTC. This yields the protein CSARISGGYQETQYF. The chain joins TRBV20-1 to TRBJ2-5; 10 central bases correspond to TRBD2. There are 15 amino acids in the CDR3, from cysteine to phenylalanine inclusive. Only the CDR3 part of the read is kept: 45 bases, read in frame from the first base. In the germline V gene (reference sequence), CDR1 corresponds to DFQATT and CDR2 to SNEGSKA. From V the trimming removes 3 bases and from J it removes 0 bases, while the gene matches leave 4 bases of the junction unaccounted for.